This passage covers 7 T cell receptor beta chains from one sample sequenced in a study of T cells in Graves' hyperthyroidism and ophthalmopathy. RNA transcripts were the template for amplifying TCR beta CDR3 regions. Using the HTBI primer set, a first-round RT-PCR was run on the TCR CDR3. TCRdb independently ran MiXCR on the multiplex PCR reads; one entry per CDR3 protein. The sample has 600,000 to 650,000 distinct CDR3 sequences, 20% to 25% seen once. Specimen: blood. Receptor source: a man aged 25-45 years with Graves' ophthalmopathy.

This clonotype was picked up many times. The chain recombines TRBV3-1 with TRBJ1-5; TRBD1 might be the D (6 bases). Germline loops: CDR1 LGHDT, CDR2 YNNKEL (reference sequence). CDR3 length: 13 residues. Deletions cut 6 bases from V and 4 bases from J, with 10 bases between. The chain's CDR3 is CASSRTVNQPQHF. The CDR3 bases are TGTGCCAGCAGTCGGACAGTGAATCAGCCCCAGCATTTT.

The rearrangement joins TRBV6-2 or TRBV6-3 to TRBJ2-3, with 14 nucleotides matching TRBD2. Germline lookup yields CDR1 MNHEY and CDR2 SVGEGT. This CDR3 has 17 amino acids. V lost 2 bases and J lost 6; bases outside the gene matches: 7. CDR3 protein: CASSYGGTSGSLDTQYF. The DNA of the CDR3 is TGTGCCAGCAGTTACGGGGGGACTAGCGGGAGTCTTGATACGCAGTATTTT.

This clonotype came up a few times. A read error may produce the germline difference seen at one junction end. J is TRBJ2-5 and V is TRBV2, with 11 bases fitting TRBD2. Germline-derived CDR1 and CDR2 are SNHLY and FYNNEI. CDR3 length equals 15 residues. The CDR3 DNA follows: TGTGCCAGCAGCGAAGGCCCTAGCGGGAGGCAGACCCAGTACTTC. This codes for CASSEGPSGRQTQYF.

The V call is TRBV10-3, the J call TRBJ2-7; D perhaps matches TRBD2 (6 bases). CDR1 and CDR2 from the germline V gene are ENHRY and SYGVKD. This CDR3 region has 12 residues. Trimming pared 8 bases from V and 3 bases from J, leaving 11 bases between. In DNA, the CDR3 is TGTGCCATCCGCGGGGAGATCTACGAGCAGTACTTC. Translated, it gives CAIRGEIYEQYF.

This chain joins TRBV16 and TRBJ1-2; 7 positions match TRBD1. Per germline, CDR1 KGHSY and CDR2 FQNENV. The CDR3 is 15 amino acids. The trim removed 2 bases at V and 6 bases at J, leaving 9 bases unmatched. CDR3 in amino acids: CASSQGQGQYNGYTF. The CDR3 DNA reads TGTGCCAGCAGCCAAGGGCAGGGACAGTATAATGGCTACACCTTC. The complete variable domain, with remaining parts taken from reference TRBV16 and TRBJ1-2, reads GEEVAQTPKHLVRGEGQKAKLYCAPIKGHSYVFWYQQVLKNEFKFLISFQNENVFDETGMPKERFSAKCLPNSPCSLEIQATKLEDSAVYFCASSQGQGQYNGYTFGSGTRLTVV.

Many counts were recorded for this clonotype. For the CDR3, the DNA is TGTGCCAGCAGTTTAGGGCAGGGGGATGGACGGAATCAGCCCCAGCATTTT. Translating it yields CASSLGQGDGRNQPQHF. This chain connects TRBV12-3 or TRBV12-4 to TRBJ1-5; TRBD1 agrees at 7 bases. This CDR3 has 17 residues. Trimming removed 1 base from V and 4 bases from J; junction bases left unmatched: 10.

This clonotype has just a few counts. This chain uses TRBV19 with TRBJ1-6; D is ambiguous. The CDR3 contains 15 residues. Germline V gene sequence: CDR1 LNHDA, CDR2 SQIVND (reference sequence). The V end lost 4 bases, the J end lost 5 bases, and 12 bases lay between the germline ends. The CDR3 coding sequence is TGTGCCAGTAGTAGAAGAGAGTCCAATAATTCACCCCTCCACTTT. Translated: CASSRRESNNSPLHF.